What follows are 4 T cell receptor beta chains derived from one specimen sequenced in a study of CD8+ T cells in alopecia areata. Treatment given: oral pan-JAK inhibitor, 5-10 mg twice daily. Isolated RNA was reverse transcribed into cDNA used as the sequencing template. Clones were read by immunoSEQ multiplex PCR, and TCRdb kept only the in-frame ones, dropping some. The table has 95,000 to 150,000 clones, around 56% seen once. Source: CD4+ T cells sorted from blood, taken at week 4, from a patient treated with tofacitinib. These receptors came from a human donor with alopecia areata.

This clone was observed many times. The chain uses TRBV2 and TRBJ2-2; D possibly matches TRBD1 or TRBD2 (5 bases each). Germline assignment: CDR1 SNHLY and CDR2 FYNNEI. CDR3 length: 14 residues. Trimming left V 4 bases short and J 4 bases short, with 10 bases between. The CDR3 nucleotides read TGTGCCAGCAGTGTGGGGGAACGCACCGGGGAGCTGTTTTTT. Protein: CASSVGERTGELFF.

The rearrangement joins TRBV19 to TRBJ2-7; 8 nucleotides agree with TRBD2. Germline CDR1 LNHDA, CDR2 SQIVND (reference sequence). V shed 5 bases, J shed 0 bases, and the junction held 3 bases outside the gene matches. The CDR3 extends over 14 amino acids. For the CDR3, the DNA is TGTGCCAGTAGTGTGGGACTAGTCTCCTACGAGCAGTACTTC. This encodes CASSVGLVSYEQYF.

Written as DNA, the CDR3 is TGCAGTGCAACCACGGTGTGGGCGGCTTTCTTT. Amino acids: CSATTVWAAFF. The genes are TRBV20-1 and TRBJ1-1; D gene uncertain. The CDR3 runs 11 residues. Trimming took 6 bases from V and 11 from J, leaving 16 bases between them. The germline CDR1 and CDR2 sequences are DFQATT and SNEGSKA (reference sequence).

The gene calls are TRBV7-8 and TRBJ1-5, with D perhaps matching TRBD1 (5 bases). Per germline, CDR1 SGHVS and CDR2 FQNEAQ. The CDR3 covers 16 residues. The ends were cut back, 5 bases at V and 2 bases at J, with 16 bases in the middle. The CDR3 protein is CASSPGAQGGNQPQHF. The DNA of the CDR3 is TGTGCCAGCAGCCCCGGGGCTCAGGGCGGCAATCAGCCCCAGCATTTT.